This T cell receptor (beta chain) was found in a study of cytomegalovirus exposure and HLA in healthy donors. Study-level findings and limits: Cytomegalovirus association was assigned to over 150 TCR beta chains. In a later analysis, the majority of CMV-associated beta chains seemingly showed HLA restriction.

The PCR contained 60 Vbeta and 13 Jbeta primers. Some clones are missing from TCRdb's copy, which holds only in-frame ones; the method was immunoSEQ multiplex PCR. The table shows around 65,000 clones, with 80% occurring only once. This clone was detected once. The antigen is not known. The CDR3 sequence is 16 residues long. With 1 base clipped from V and 4 bases from J, the junction kept 7 bases outside the gene matches. Germline loops: CDR1 MGHRA, CDR2 YSYEKL. What was sequenced was PBMCs. This sequence originates from a woman aged 25 to 39 in good health and CMV-seronegative. The V gene is TRBV4-1, the J gene TRBJ1-2; TRBD1 aligns across 9 bases. CDR3 residues: CASSQVRTGAVYGYTF. The CDR3 nucleotides read TGCGCCAGCAGCCAAGTACGGACAGGGGCGGTCTATGGCTACACCTTC.